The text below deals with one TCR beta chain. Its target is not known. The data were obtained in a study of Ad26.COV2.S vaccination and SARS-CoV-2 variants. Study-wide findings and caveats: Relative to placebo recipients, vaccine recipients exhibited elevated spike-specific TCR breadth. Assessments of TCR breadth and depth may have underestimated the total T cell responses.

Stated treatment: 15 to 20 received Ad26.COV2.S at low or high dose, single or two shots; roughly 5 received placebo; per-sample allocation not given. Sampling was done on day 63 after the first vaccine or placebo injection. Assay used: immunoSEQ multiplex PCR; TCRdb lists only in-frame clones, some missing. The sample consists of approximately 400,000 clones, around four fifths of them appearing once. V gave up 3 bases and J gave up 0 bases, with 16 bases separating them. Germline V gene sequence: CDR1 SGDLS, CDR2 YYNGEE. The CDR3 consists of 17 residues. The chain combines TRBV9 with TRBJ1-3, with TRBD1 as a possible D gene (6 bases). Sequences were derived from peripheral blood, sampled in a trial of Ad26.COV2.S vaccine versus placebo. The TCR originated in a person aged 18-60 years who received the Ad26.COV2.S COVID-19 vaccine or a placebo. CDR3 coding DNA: TGTGCCAGCAGCGCTTCCCTGGGACACAACTCTGGAAACACCATATATTTT. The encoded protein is CASSASLGHNSGNTIYF.